The present TCR beta chain was sequenced within a study of T cell repertoires in ileal Crohn's disease. Study-wide findings and caveats: Compared with non-smokers, active smokers at surgery showed more clonal expansions. Sorted CD8 T cells held more high-frequency clones than CD4. Clonality above 26.8% at surgery always came with endoscopic recurrence.

Worth noting for this clone: Its target is unknown.

TCRdb's table, derived via immunoSEQ multiplex PCR, lists solely in-frame clones and lacks some. Of 7,300 or so clones in the sample, roughly 92% were seen once. The clonotype comes from an adult with Crohn's disease. The sample consisted of ileal tissue.

This chain's CDR3 is CASSLGPGGTQYF. The CDR3 nucleotides are TGTGCCAGCAGCCTCGGCCCCGGCGGGACCCAGTACTTC. The chain couples TRBV5-4 to TRBJ2-5; D unclear. V was shortened by 4 bases and J by 7 bases, with 14 bases between the two germline ends. The germline V gene encodes CDR1 SGHNT and CDR2 YYREEE (reference sequence). The CDR3 runs to 13 residues.